This T cell receptor beta chain stems from a study of CD8 T cells in ankylosing spondylitis. The table lists this clonotype with many counts. Via MiXCR, TCRdb re-called the 5' RACE reads, giving one row per CDR3 protein. The profile shows roughly 86,000 distinct CDR3 sequences, around 9.4% of them singletons. Germline V gene sequence: CDR1 MNHEY, CDR2 SMNVEV (reference sequence). V lost 3 bases and J lost 5, with 7 bases in between. There are 13 residues in the CDR3. The chain is built from TRBV27 and TRBJ2-2; D is ambiguous. Sequenced material: blood, either unsorted or a sorted T cell fraction (not recorded which). This sequence originates from a male donor with ankylosing spondylitis or in good health (not recorded which). The chain's CDR3 is CASSFGSTGELFF. In DNA, the CDR3 is TGTGCCAGCAGTTTCGGGTCGACCGGGGAGCTGTTTTTT.